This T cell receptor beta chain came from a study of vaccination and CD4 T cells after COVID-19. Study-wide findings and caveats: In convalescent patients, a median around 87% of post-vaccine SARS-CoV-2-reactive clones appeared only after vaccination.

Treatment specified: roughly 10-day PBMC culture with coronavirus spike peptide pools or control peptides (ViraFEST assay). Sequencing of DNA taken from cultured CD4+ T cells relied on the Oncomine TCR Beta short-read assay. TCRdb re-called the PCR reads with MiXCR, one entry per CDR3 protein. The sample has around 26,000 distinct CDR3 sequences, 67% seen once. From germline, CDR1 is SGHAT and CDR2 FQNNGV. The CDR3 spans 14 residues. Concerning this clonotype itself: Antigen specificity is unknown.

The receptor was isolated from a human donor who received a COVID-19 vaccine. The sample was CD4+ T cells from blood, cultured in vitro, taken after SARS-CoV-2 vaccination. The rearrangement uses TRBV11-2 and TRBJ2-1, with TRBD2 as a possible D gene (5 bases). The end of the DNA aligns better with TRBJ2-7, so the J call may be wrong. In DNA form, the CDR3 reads TGTGCCAGCAGCTTAGAGCGGGCCGCCGGCGAGCAGTACTTC. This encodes CASSLERAAGEQYF.